The 25 T cell receptor beta chains in this list originate from one sample, sequenced in a study of radiation and T cells in renal cell carcinoma. Time point of the sample: baseline pretreatment blood. Treatment reported: 15 Gy SBRT to primary tumor, nephrectomy 4 weeks later. Data came from immunoSEQ multiplex PCR; TCRdb stores just in-frame clones and leaves some out. Of approximately 140,000 clones listed, 83% are singletons. The source was blood, collected from a patient whose treatment included radiotherapy and nephrectomy. The receptors stem from a woman aged 45-59 years with renal cell carcinoma.

The chain carries TRBV5-1 and TRBJ2-2; 8 nucleotides match TRBD1. Germline CDR1 is SGHRS and CDR2 is YFSETQ. The CDR3 extends over 18 amino acids. V was clipped by 0 bases and J by 4 bases; unmatched bases: 11. The CDR3 bases are TGCGCCAGCAGCTTGGCAAGGCCGGGACAGGCTGGCACCGGGGAGCTGTTTTTT. This translates into CASSLARPGQAGTGELFF.

The V gene is TRBV11-2, the J gene TRBJ1-5; 10 positions match TRBD1. Germline-derived CDR1 and CDR2 are SGHAT and FQNNGV. CDR3 length equals 16 residues. V trimming: 2 bases; J trimming: 6 bases; junction bases outside the gene matches: 7. The CDR3 nucleotides are TGTGCCAGCAGCTTATCTGGGACAGGGGACGTTCAGCCCCAGCATTTT. Amino acid sequence: CASSLSGTGDVQPQHF. Full variable domain (outside the CDR3, taken from reference TRBV11-2 and TRBJ1-5): EAGVAQSPRYKIIEKRQSVAFWCNPISGHATLYWYQQILGQGPKLLIQFQNNGVVDDSQLPKDRFSAERLKGVDSTLKIQPAKLEDSAVYLCASSLSGTGDVQPQHFGDGTRLSIL.

This chain's CDR3 is CAWSVLDSDNQPQHF. The CDR3 DNA sequence: TGTGCCTGGAGTGTACTGGACAGTGACAATCAGCCCCAGCATTTT. The rearrangement uses TRBV30 and TRBJ1-5; a weak D match, TRBD1 (6 bases). This CDR3 spans 15 amino acids. V was cut by 0 bases and J by 3 bases, with 12 bases left in between. Germline V gives CDR1 GTSNPN, CDR2 SVGIG (reference sequence).

The chain combines TRBV9 with TRBJ1-1; 7 nucleotides agree with TRBD1. Germline V CDR1 and CDR2: SGDLS, YYNGEE. J lost 0 bases, V lost 1 base, and 3 bases had no gene match. The CDR3 spans 15 residues. The CDR3: CASSVQGQMNTEAFF. The CDR3 nucleotides are TGTGCCAGCAGCGTACAGGGACAGATGAACACTGAAGCTTTCTTT.

The chain recombines TRBV5-1 with TRBJ2-5; possible D gene TRBD2, 5 bases. CDR3 size: 16 residues. V lost 2 bases and J lost 5, with 19 bases in between. Germline V gene data show CDR1 as SGHRS and CDR2 as YFSETQ. CDR3 residues: CASSFGVPRIEETQYF. In DNA form, the CDR3 reads TGCGCCAGCAGCTTCGGGGTCCCGAGGATAGAGGAGACCCAGTACTTC.

This chain joins TRBV27 and TRBJ1-1, with TRBD1 matching over 10 bases. Trimming removed 5 bases from V and 4 bases from J; junction bases left unmatched: 7. The CDR3 consists of 15 residues. Germline CDR1 reads MNHEY; CDR2 reads SMNVEV (reference sequence). The CDR3 DNA reads as TGTGCCAGCAGTCCGGATCGGACAGGGGGCACTGAAGCTTTCTTT. It encodes CASSPDRTGGTEAFF.

A single count supports this clone. The junction does not match germline at one end; this may be a read error. This sequence joins TRBV5-4 and TRBJ2-7, with TRBD1 identical over 8 bases. Per the germline V gene, CDR1 is SGHNT and CDR2 is YYREEE (reference sequence). This CDR3 is built from 15 residues. In nucleotides, the CDR3 is TGCGCCAGCAGCCAAGTAGGACAGGGAAAGTGGGAGCAGTACTTC. Encoded protein: CASSQVGQGKWEQYF.

The chain links TRBV7-9 to TRBJ1-1; D uncertain. Trimming removed 2 bases at V and 5 bases at J, with 15 bases between. The V gene's germline CDR1 is SEHNR and CDR2 FQNEAQ (reference sequence). The CDR3 extends over 15 amino acids. The chain's CDR3 is CASSLSRQLQTEAFF. The DNA of the CDR3 is TGTGCCAGCAGCTTATCCCGGCAGTTGCAAACTGAAGCTTTCTTT.

The count of this clone is one. The J gene is TRBJ2-2, the V gene TRBV5-1; 8 bases are shared with TRBD1. CDR1 is SGHRS and CDR2 is YFSETQ in the germline V gene. Germline trimming cut 4 bases from V and 0 bases from J; bases unmatched to any gene: 2. The CDR3 has 15 residues. The CDR3 here is CASSPGGANTGELFF. CDR3 nucleotide sequence: TGCGCCAGCAGCCCAGGGGGCGCGAACACCGGGGAGCTGTTTTTT.

The chain is built from TRBV7-9 and TRBJ1-3; 8 bases fit TRBD1. Trimming cost V 5 bases and J 1 base; bases outside gene matches: 4. The CDR3 consists of 15 residues. Germline CDR1 reads SEHNR; CDR2 reads FQNEAQ (reference sequence). The CDR3 bases are TGTGCCAGCAGCCAGAGGACAGGGTCTGGAAACACCATATATTTT. Protein product: CASSQRTGSGNTIYF.

This clone was seen a few times. The V gene is TRBV6-5, the J gene TRBJ1-2; D unresolved. The V and J ends lost 6 bases and 0 bases respectively, with 11 bases between them. The CDR3 is made up of 14 amino acids. CDR1 is MNHEY, CDR2 SVGAGI, per germline. CDR3 sequence: CASSRATTNYGYTF. CDR3 nucleotides: TGTGCCAGCAGCCGGGCGACAACTAACTATGGCTACACCTTC.

In its sample, this clone was seen once. The CDR3 region is CASSSVRREQYF. The CDR3 bases are TGTGCCAGCAGCTCAGTCCGTCGGGAGCAGTACTTC. The J gene is TRBJ2-7, the V gene TRBV7-8; the D is unclear. CDR1 is SGHVS, CDR2 FQNEAQ, per germline. The length of the CDR3 is 12 residues. V was clipped by 4 bases and J by 7 bases, with 11 bases between them.

This chain connects TRBV5-1 to TRBJ2-7, with 7 nucleotides matching TRBD2. The CDR3 is 13 amino acids. V was clipped by 4 bases and J by 7 bases; unmatched bases: 8. The germline gives CDR1 SGHRS, CDR2 YFSETQ. The DNA for the CDR3 is TGCGCCAGCAGCCGGCTAGCGGCGGGGGAGCAGTACTTC. Translation: CASSRLAAGEQYF.

The count of this clone is one. This chain connects TRBV6-1 to TRBJ1-2; D remains unclear. There are 13 residues in the CDR3. The germline V gene encodes CDR1 MNHNS and CDR2 SASEGT. Trimming removed 1 base from V and 7 bases from J, with 10 bases in between. CDR3 loop: CASSEVERSGYTF. CDR3 nucleotide sequence: TGTGCCAGCAGTGAAGTGGAGCGGAGTGGCTACACCTTC.

The V gene is TRBV7-9, the J gene TRBJ1-5, with unresolved D. V was trimmed by 1 base and J by 5 bases, leaving 9 bases between them. The CDR3 length is 14 residues. CDR1 is SEHNR and CDR2 is FQNEAQ in the germline V gene (reference sequence). In DNA form, the CDR3 reads TGTGCCAGCAGCTTAGGCGGCGGTTATCAGCCCCAGCATTTT. The encoded protein is CASSLGGGYQPQHF. Supplemented by reference TRBV7-9 and TRBJ1-5, the full variable domain reads DTGVSQNPRHKITKRGQNVTFRCDPISEHNRLYWYRQTLGQGPEFLTYFQNEAQLEKSRLLSDRFSAERPKGSFSTLEIQRTEQGDSAMYLCASSLGGGYQPQHFGDGTRLSIL.

The V and J genes are TRBV2 and TRBJ2-5, with 11 bases identical to TRBD1. J was trimmed by 5 bases and V by 8 bases; bases with no gene match: 1. This CDR3 comprises 12 residues. The germline V gene has CDR1 SNHLY and CDR2 FYNNEI. The DNA of the CDR3 is TGTGCCAGCGGGACAGGGGGGGAGACCCAGTACTTC. Translated: CASGTGGETQYF. Complete variable domain (other parts from reference TRBV2 and TRBJ2-5): EPEVTQTPSHQVTQMGQEVILRCVPISNHLYFYWYRQILGQKVEFLVSFYNNEISEKSEIFDDQFSVERPDGSNFTLKIRSTKLEDSAMYFCASGTGGETQYFGPGTRLLVL.

The chain uses TRBV4-2 and TRBJ2-7; D might be TRBD2 (6 bases). The germline V gene encodes CDR1 LGHNA and CDR2 YNFKEQ. CDR3 length: 15 amino acids. The V gene lost 0 bases and the J gene lost 6 bases, with 15 bases spanning the gap. The CDR3 DNA follows: TGTGCCAGCAGCCAAGAACGACTAGGCGGGATCGAGCAGTACTTC. Translated: CASSQERLGGIEQYF.

The rearrangement joins TRBV2 to TRBJ1-3; D not resolved. V was clipped by 4 bases and J by 2 bases, with 6 bases between them. The CDR3 sequence is 13 residues long. Germline CDR1 SNHLY, CDR2 FYNNEI. CDR3 protein: CASSGETGNTIYF. The CDR3, as DNA: TGTGCCAGCAGTGGGGAAACTGGAAACACCATATATTTT.

This clone appeared once. The chain uses TRBV19 and TRBJ2-4, with TRBD2 matching over 15 bases. The CDR3 extends over 19 amino acids. Germline trimming cut 5 bases from V and 5 bases from J; bases unmatched to any gene: 13. CDR1 is LNHDA and CDR2 is SQIVND in the germline V gene (reference sequence). CDR3 loop: CASSPQGLAGGTSQNIQYF. In DNA, the CDR3 is TGTGCCAGTAGTCCCCAGGGACTAGCGGGAGGTACTAGCCAAAACATTCAGTACTTC.

This CDR3 reads CASSSSGGNTEAFF. CDR3 nucleotide sequence: TGTGCCAGCAGTTCCAGCGGAGGGAACACTGAAGCTTTCTTT. This chain links TRBV7-8 with TRBJ1-1; D remains ambiguous. CDR3 length equals 14 residues. Germline V gene sequence: CDR1 SGHVS, CDR2 FQNEAQ. Deletions cut 6 bases from V and 1 base from J, with 12 bases between.

With regard to this clone: At the DNA level, this CDR3 is encoded by other sequences in the same sample as well. This sequence joins TRBV7-2 and TRBJ1-5, with a tentative D call TRBD1 (6 bases). CDR1 SGHTA and CDR2 FQGNSA come from the germline V gene. Trimming shortened V by 4 bases and J by 0 bases, and 7 bases separated the two germline ends. The CDR3 sequence is 14 residues long. The CDR3 region is CASSSTGSNQPQHF. CDR3 DNA: TGTGCCAGCAGCTCGACAGGTAGCAATCAGCCCCAGCATTTT. The variable domain in full, completed from reference TRBV7-2 and TRBJ1-5, reads GAGVSQSPSNKVTEKGKDVELRCDPISGHTALYWYRQSLGQGLEFLIYFQGNSAPDKSGLPSDRFSAERTGGSVSTLTIQRTQQEDSAVYLCASSSTGSNQPQHFGDGTRLSIL.

The rearrangement uses TRBV15 and TRBJ2-5; TRBD1 agrees at 7 bases. V shed 1 base and J 3 bases; nucleotides not matched to a gene: 11. This CDR3 has 17 residues. The germline gives CDR1 LNHNV, CDR2 YYDKDF (reference sequence). The CDR3, as DNA: TGTGCCACCAGCAGAGCCAAAAACAGGGGACCGGAAGAGACCCAGTACTTC. It is translated as CATSRAKNRGPEETQYF.

The DNA for the CDR3 is TGCGCCAGCAGGTGGGGACAGGGACGTTCTGGAAACACCATATATTTT. It yields the protein CASRWGQGRSGNTIYF. The chain combines TRBV5-1 with TRBJ1-3; 9 positions agree with TRBD1. The V gene's germline CDR1 is SGHRS and CDR2 YFSETQ. The CDR3 consists of 16 residues. J gave up 1 base and V 5 bases, and 7 bases lay outside the gene matches.

This clone was observed at least ten times. The chain carries TRBV15 and TRBJ2-7, with TRBD2 matching over 10 bases. J was trimmed by 3 bases and V by 0 bases; bases with no gene match: 14. This CDR3 contains 19 residues. Germline values: CDR1 LNHNV, CDR2 YYDKDF (reference sequence). The CDR3 nucleotides are TGTGCCACCAGCAGAGATGGGGTAACTAGCGGGAATCGGGACTACGAGCAGTACTTC. It is translated as CATSRDGVTSGNRDYEQYF.

The chain joins TRBV19 to TRBJ1-5; 7 bases are a match to TRBD1. Germline lookup yields CDR1 LNHDA and CDR2 SQIVND (reference sequence). The junction had 5 bases not matched to a gene; V was cut back by 6 bases and J by 3 bases. The CDR3 has 14 residues. The CDR3 here is CASRTTGTNQPQHF. Here the CDR3 DNA reads TGTGCCAGTAGAACGACAGGGACCAATCAGCCCCAGCATTTT.